The entry below describes one T cell receptor beta chain. The data originate from a study of blood T cell repertoires in COVID-19. The table came from immunoSEQ multiplex PCR; TCRdb's copy has only in-frame clones and leaves some out. The sample consists of roughly 280,000 clones, roughly 91% of them appearing once. Cohort 3 recovered donors had two negative PCRs, clearance, or symptom resolution. V was shortened by 5 bases and J by 7 bases, with 12 bases between the two germline ends. The CDR3 covers 13 residues. Germline V lookup: CDR1 PRHDT, CDR2 FYEKMQ (reference sequence). This sequence joins TRBV13 and TRBJ2-1; D call uncertain. Sample: PBMCs or T cells enriched from blood (not recorded which). This receptor was identified in a woman aged 60-70 years who had recovered from COVID-19. The CDR3 protein is CASSPPSTNEQFF. The CDR3 DNA reads TGTGCCAGCAGCCCGCCGAGTACGAATGAGCAGTTCTTC.